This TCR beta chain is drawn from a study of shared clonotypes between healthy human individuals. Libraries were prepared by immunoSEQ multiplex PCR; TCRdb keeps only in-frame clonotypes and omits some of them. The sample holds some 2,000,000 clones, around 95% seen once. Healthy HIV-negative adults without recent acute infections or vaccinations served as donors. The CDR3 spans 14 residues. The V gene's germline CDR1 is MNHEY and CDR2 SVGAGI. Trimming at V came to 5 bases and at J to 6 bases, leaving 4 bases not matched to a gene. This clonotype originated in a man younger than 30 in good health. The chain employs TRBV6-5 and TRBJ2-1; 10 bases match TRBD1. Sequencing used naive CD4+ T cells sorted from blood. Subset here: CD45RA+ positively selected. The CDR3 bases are TGTGCCAGCAGTCGAAGGACAGGGGGCAATGAGCAGTTCTTC. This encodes CASSRRTGGNEQFF.